One sample yielded the 9 T cell receptor beta chains listed below, sequenced in a study of PD-1 blockade in classical Hodgkin lymphoma. Repertoires were generated with immunoSEQ multiplex PCR, while TCRdb's copy carries only in-frame clones and drops some. The data show about 11,000 clones, with about three quarters seen just once and 34% held by the top ten. All the patients suffered relapse after autologous stem cell transplantation, and brentuximab vedotin exposure differed. The sample consisted of peripheral blood mononuclear cells (PBMCs), taken at baseline. These receptors were obtained from a human donor with classical Hodgkin lymphoma.

This clone appeared a single time. V is TRBV4-2 and J is TRBJ2-2, with D perhaps TRBD1 (6 bases). V dropped 2 bases and J dropped 7 bases, with 11 bases sitting between them. The CDR3 totals 14 residues. Germline values: CDR1 LGHNA, CDR2 YNFKEQ. CDR3: CASSQKQGIGELFF. CDR3 nucleotide sequence: TGTGCCAGCAGCCAAAAGCAGGGGATCGGGGAGCTGTTTTTT.

This sequence joins TRBV30 and TRBJ1-4; 8 bases fit TRBD1. Trimming took 3 bases from V and 11 from J; bases not matched to a gene: 5. The V gene's germline CDR1 is GTSNPN and CDR2 SVGIG (reference sequence). The CDR3 sequence is 12 residues long. The CDR3 DNA reads as TGTGCCTGGAGCAGGGGGCAGGGGAAACTGTTTTTT. The encoded protein is CAWSRGQGKLFF.

CDR3 protein: CASSTGDRVREQYV. The CDR3 nucleotides are TGTGCCAGCAGCACGGGGGACAGGGTGCGCGAGCAGTACGTC. V gene TRBV21-1 combines with J gene TRBJ2-7; the DNA was not used to check the table's D call, TRBD1. TRBV21-1 is labeled a pseudogene. The CDR3 runs to 14 residues.

The chain recombines TRBV5-6 with TRBJ2-1; the D is unclear. Trimming removed 3 bases at V and 9 bases at J, with 10 bases between. Germline CDR1 reads SGHDT; CDR2 reads YYEEEE. This CDR3 spans 12 amino acids. The CDR3 DNA follows: TGTGCCAGCAGCTCGCGTTTGGGTGAGCAGTTCTTC. This translates into CASSSRLGEQFF.

A single count supports this clone. The rearrangement uses TRBV9 and TRBJ2-5; D is perhaps TRBD2 (6 bases). The CDR3 length is 15 residues. Trimming took off 4 bases at V and 5 bases at J, with 18 bases between the two ends. Germline lookup yields CDR1 SGDLS and CDR2 YYNGEE. The CDR3 is CASSPEGWARETQYF. The DNA for the CDR3 is TGTGCCAGCAGCCCGGAGGGGTGGGCACGGGAGACCCAGTACTTC.

The rearrangement joins TRBV7-7 to TRBJ2-2; no reliable D call. This CDR3 has 13 residues. CDR1 is SSHAT and CDR2 is FNYEAQ in the germline V gene (reference sequence). The germline V and J ends were trimmed by 5 bases and 3 bases, with 7 bases remaining between them. The CDR3, as DNA: TGTGCCAGCAGCCCTCAGGACACCGGGGAGCTGTTTTTT. Its protein is CASSPQDTGELFF.

The chain has TRBV28 and TRBJ1-2, with 10 bases that match TRBD1. The V and J ends lost 4 bases and 8 bases, in that order; junction bases with no gene match: 13. This CDR3 comprises 16 residues. The germline gives CDR1 MDHEN, CDR2 SYDVKM. CDR3 nucleotide sequence: TGTGCCAGCAGTTCCCCCAAACCCGGGACAGGGGTCGGCTACACCTTC. Its translation: CASSSPKPGTGVGYTF.

The genes are TRBV6-5 and TRBJ1-6; D unresolved. The CDR3 extends over 15 amino acids. The germline V and J ends were trimmed by 3 bases and 4 bases, with 10 bases remaining between them. CDR1 and CDR2 (germline): MNHEY, SVGAGI. CDR3: CASSYKGTYNSPLHF. CDR3 coding DNA: TGTGCCAGCAGTTATAAAGGCACGTATAATTCACCCCTCCACTTT.

The sample holds a few counts of this clone. The rearrangement uses TRBV5-4 and TRBJ2-7; D may be TRBD1 or TRBD2 (5 bases each). This CDR3 contains 13 residues. Germline-derived CDR1 and CDR2 are SGHNT and YYREEE (reference sequence). V was clipped by 4 bases and J by 6 bases, with 14 bases between them. CDR3 sequence reads: CASSPQGAPEQYV. CDR3 sequence (DNA): TGTGCCAGCAGCCCCCAGGGAGCGCCCGAGCAGTACGTC.